This record covers a single T cell receptor (beta chain). No antigen is known for it. The entry originates in a study of OX40 agonist ivuxolimab in advanced cancers. Points from the study as a whole: Both CD4+ and CD8+ T cell populations in blood had undergone clonal expansion by week 6 at 0.1 to 3.0 mg/kg.

Repertoires were generated with immunoSEQ multiplex PCR, while TCRdb's copy carries only in-frame clones and drops some. The sample lists fewer than 75,000 clones; roughly 89% were seen once. The V gene's germline CDR1 is SGHRS and CDR2 YFSETQ. The V end was cut by 4 bases, the J end by 1 base, with 22 bases between. This CDR3 spans 18 amino acids. The chain combines TRBV5-1 with TRBJ2-3; D might be TRBD2 (6 bases). The clonotype was recovered from an adult with an advanced solid tumor such as melanoma, head and neck, liver or kidney cancer. The sample here was CD4+ or CD8+ T cells sorted from blood, taken in a trial of the OX40 agonist ivuxolimab. This chain's CDR3 is CASSPRNAGSSGTDTQYF. The CDR3 DNA sequence: TGCGCCAGCAGCCCCCGGAACGCGGGGTCGTCGGGCACAGATACGCAGTATTTT. The whole variable domain, filled in from reference TRBV5-1 and TRBJ2-3, reads KAGVTQTPRYLIKTRGQQVTLSCSPISGHRSVSWYQQTPGQGLQFLFEYFSETQRNKGNFPGRFSGRQFSNSRSEMNVSTLELGDSALYLCASSPRNAGSSGTDTQYFGPGTRLTVL.